The rows below give T cell receptor beta chains drawn from one sample of a study of T cell changes during pregnancy in multiple sclerosis. Here immunoSEQ multiplex PCR was the method, and the copy in TCRdb shows in-frame clones only, minus some. The sample includes approximately 100,000 clones, around 92% of them seen just once. The sequencing used peripheral blood, collected before pregnancy. The receptors here all came from a female donor with multiple sclerosis, enrolled in a pregnancy study. The CDR3 runs from the conserved cysteine through the conserved F or W. D genes are given only for firm matches. Expanded clones get a size class; other rows say once, few or many, or leave the size out.

d_gene: .; abundance: .; v_gene: TRBV19; CDR3aa: CASSITTTRHTEAFF
d_gene: .; abundance: .; v_gene: TRBV14; CDR3aa: CASSLRGGLYEQYF
d_gene: .; abundance: .; v_gene: TRBV27; CDR3aa: CASSLLLGQPQHF
d_gene: TRBD2; abundance: .; v_gene: TRBV27; CDR3aa: CASSLRGHTSGVSYEQYF
d_gene: .; abundance: once; v_gene: TRBV4-2; CDR3aa: CASSHPGPPAYEQYF
d_gene: .; abundance: .; v_gene: TRBV27; CDR3aa: CASSLGTSYEQYF
d_gene: .; abundance: .; v_gene: TRBV5-1; CDR3aa: CASSLTGTGNTIYF
d_gene: TRBD2; abundance: .; v_gene: TRBV6-6; CDR3aa: CASSYRGGYNEQFF
d_gene: .; abundance: .; v_gene: TRBV23-1; CDR3aa: CASSQFIGGATNEKLFF
d_gene: TRBD1; abundance: .; v_gene: TRBV27; CDR3aa: CASSLGQGNEKLFF
d_gene: .; abundance: .; v_gene: TRBV28; CDR3aa: CASSSRGIYGYTF
d_gene: TRBD2; abundance: few; v_gene: TRBV2; CDR3aa: CASSSGTREQYF